The 24 T cell receptor beta chains in this list originate from one sample, sequenced in a study of radiation and T cells in renal cell carcinoma. Time point reported: blood 4 weeks post-SBRT, at nephrectomy. As for treatment: 15 Gy SBRT to primary tumor, nephrectomy 4 weeks later. Sequencing was performed with immunoSEQ multiplex PCR; in TCRdb, only in-frame clones are kept and a portion is missing. Of approximately 150,000 clones in the sample, around 88% were seen once. Sequenced material: blood, taken from a patient whose treatment included radiotherapy and nephrectomy. These receptors were obtained from a woman aged 50 to 65 with renal cell carcinoma.

This clone was recorded a few times. The chain employs TRBV6-5 and TRBJ2-2; D is perhaps TRBD1 (6 bases). Germline V gene data show CDR1 as MNHEY and CDR2 as SVGAGI. CDR3 length: 14 amino acids. V lost 0 bases and J 7 bases, leaving 9 bases between the germline ends. DNA for the CDR3: TGTGCCAGCAGTTACTCGAAGGACAGCGGGGAGCTGTTTTTT. Translating it yields CASSYSKDSGELFF.

This chain links TRBV7-2 with TRBJ2-3; the D call may be TRBD1 or TRBD2 (5 bases each). The V end was cut by 5 bases, the J end by 5 bases, with 8 bases between. Germline V lookup: CDR1 SGHTA, CDR2 FQGNSA. The CDR3 has 12 amino acids. The CDR3 sequence: CASSQRGDTQYF. CDR3 in DNA: TGTGCCAGCAGCCAGAGGGGAGATACGCAGTATTTT.

This chain uses TRBV6-6 with TRBJ1-1; D gene unclear. CDR1 and CDR2 from the germline V gene are MNHNY and SVGAGI (reference sequence). This CDR3 spans 13 amino acids. V was clipped by 2 bases and J by 10 bases, with 14 bases between them. The CDR3 reads CASSYSTTATAFF. For the CDR3, the DNA is TGTGCCAGCAGTTACAGTACAACAGCGACAGCTTTCTTT.

The chain is built from TRBV11-3 and TRBJ1-1; D is unresolved. The CDR3 sequence is 12 residues long. Between the trimmed V and J ends, which lost 0 bases and 8 bases, there was a span of 7 bases. Germline CDR1 reads SGHNT; CDR2 reads YENEEA. This chain's CDR3 is CASSLDGSEAFF. CDR3 coding DNA: TGTGCCAGCAGCTTAGATGGCAGCGAAGCTTTCTTT.

The rearrangement links TRBV21-1 to TRBJ1-3; the D call in the table, TRBD1, was not verified against the DNA. TRBV21-1 is tagged as a pseudogene. CDR3 length: 17 residues. CDR3 DNA sequence: TGTGCCAGCAGGAGACTCGGACAATTGAGGTCTGGAAACACCATATATTTT. It translates to CASRRLGQLRSGNTIYF.

The V call is TRBV19, the J call TRBJ2-1; the match to TRBD1 covers 8 bases. This CDR3 is 13 amino acids long. Per the germline V gene, CDR1 is LNHDA and CDR2 is SQIVND (reference sequence). The V segment lost 7 bases and the J segment 8 bases; nucleotides outside the gene matches: 7. CDR3 DNA sequence: TGTGCCAGTAATCGACAGGGGATCGATGAGCAGTTCTTC. Its translation: CASNRQGIDEQFF.

This clone showed up just once. The rearrangement links TRBV6-5 to TRBJ1-3, with TRBD1 matching over 9 bases. V was clipped by 5 bases and J by 4 bases; unmatched bases: 6. Per germline, CDR1 MNHEY and CDR2 SVGAGI. This CDR3 spans 15 amino acids. CDR3: CASSRTGTGGNTIYF. Written as DNA, the CDR3 is TGTGCCAGCAGTAGGACCGGGACAGGGGGAAACACCATATATTTT.

This clone was counted a single time. The rearrangement uses TRBV28 and TRBJ2-7; D ambiguous. Germline V gene data show CDR1 as MDHEN and CDR2 as SYDVKM. This CDR3 is built from 14 residues. V lost 8 bases and J 3 bases, leaving 17 bases between the germline ends. In DNA, the CDR3 is TGTGCCAGCTATGGACCCGCCGAAGGCTACGAGCAGTACTTC. Protein: CASYGPAEGYEQYF. The whole variable domain, remainder taken from reference TRBV28 and TRBJ2-7, is DVKVTQSSRYLVKRTGEKVFLECVQDMDHENMFWYRQDPGLGLRLIYFSYDVKMKEKGDIPEGYSVSREKKERFSLILESASTNQTSMYLCASYGPAEGYEQYFGPGTRLTVT.

The V gene is TRBV5-4, the J gene TRBJ2-7; D remains unclear. The germline V and J ends were trimmed by 4 bases and 2 bases, with 13 bases remaining between them. The CDR3 covers 14 residues. Germline CDR1 and CDR2: SGHNT and YYREEE (reference sequence). In nucleotides, the CDR3 is TGTGCCAGCAGCCCCGGACGGGTCCCCTACGAGCAGTACTTC. It translates to CASSPGRVPYEQYF.

The chain links TRBV30 to TRBJ1-2; D call uncertain. Trimming shortened V by 2 bases and J by 7 bases, and 17 bases separated the two germline ends. The germline CDR1 and CDR2 sequences are GTSNPN and SVGIG (reference sequence). The CDR3 has 14 residues. CDR3 sequence reads: CAWSPRRRGPGYTF. The CDR3 region has the DNA TGTGCCTGGAGTCCCCGCAGGCGAGGGCCTGGCTACACCTTC.

This chain links TRBV16 with TRBJ1-2, with 8 nucleotides matching TRBD1. Per the germline V gene, CDR1 is KGHSY and CDR2 is FQNENV. This CDR3 is 17 amino acids long. J was trimmed by 1 base and V by 3 bases; bases with no gene match: 10. CDR3 sequence reads: CASSHRTGWRLNYGYTF. CDR3 sequence (DNA): TGTGCCAGCAGCCATAGGACAGGGTGGCGACTTAACTATGGCTACACCTTC.

This rearrangement joins TRBV19 to TRBJ1-2; no clear D. V lost 4 bases and J 2 bases, leaving 11 bases between the germline ends. Germline values: CDR1 LNHDA, CDR2 SQIVND (reference sequence). The CDR3 runs 14 residues. In DNA form, the CDR3 reads TGTGCCAGTAGTACTGCGAGGGTGAACTATGGCTACACCTTC. As protein: CASSTARVNYGYTF.

This rearrangement joins TRBV7-9 to TRBJ2-5; D might be TRBD2 (7 bases). The CDR3 loop spans 18 amino acids. V was trimmed by 5 bases and J by 1 base, leaving 23 bases between them. Germline-derived CDR1 and CDR2 are SEHNR and FQNEAQ (reference sequence). Here the CDR3 DNA reads TGTGCCAGCAGCCCGAAGTACAGGGTAAGGGAGGGCCAAGAGACCCAGTACTTC. Amino acid sequence: CASSPKYRVREGQETQYF.

The chain uses TRBV5-1 and TRBJ2-5, with 11 nucleotides matching TRBD1. Germline CDR1 SGHRS, CDR2 YFSETQ. CDR3 length: 14 amino acids. V dropped 3 bases and J dropped 5; count of bases not matched to a gene: 3. The CDR3 nucleotides are TGCGCCAGCAGCTGGGACAGGGGGAGGGAGACCCAGTACTTC. Protein: CASSWDRGRETQYF.

The V and J genes are TRBV7-2 and TRBJ2-3; TRBD2 agrees at 8 bases. The CDR3 extends over 12 amino acids. CDR1 is SGHTA, CDR2 FQGNSA, per germline. The ends lost 6 bases at V and 13 bases at J; junction bases unmatched: 9. CDR3 in DNA: TGTGCCAGCAGGTTCGAGCGGGAGAGGGAGTATTTT. Its protein is CASRFEREREYF.

The V and J genes are TRBV27 and TRBJ1-2; 12 bases fit TRBD1. The CDR3 covers 18 residues. Germline loops: CDR1 MNHEY, CDR2 SMNVEV (reference sequence). The junction had 10 bases not matched to a gene; V was cut back by 0 bases and J by 5 bases. CDR3 region: CASSLSAGTGGLGYGYTF. CDR3 bases: TGTGCCAGCAGTTTATCGGCCGGGACAGGGGGCTTAGGTTATGGCTACACCTTC.

V gene TRBV7-6 combines with J gene TRBJ1-2; 7 nucleotides agree with TRBD1. Looked up from germline, CDR1 is SGHVS and CDR2 is FNYEAQ. The ends lost 5 bases at V and 7 bases at J; junction bases unmatched: 7. The CDR3 has 13 residues. In DNA form, the CDR3 reads TGTGCCAGCAGCCCAGACAGGGTTGGTGGCTACACCTTC. Its protein product is CASSPDRVGGYTF.

The chain couples TRBV7-2 to TRBJ2-7, with 10 bases matching TRBD2. This CDR3 region has 15 residues. J lost 3 bases, V lost 5 bases, and 7 bases had no gene match. The germline gives CDR1 SGHTA, CDR2 FQGNSA. The CDR3 here is CASSTSGTSDYEQYF. CDR3 nucleotides: TGTGCCAGCAGCACCTCCGGGACTAGCGACTACGAGCAGTACTTC.

The gene calls are TRBV5-4 and TRBJ2-7; tentatively, D is TRBD2 (6 bases). Trimming removed 0 bases from V and 3 bases from J, with 7 bases in between. This CDR3 spans 13 amino acids. Germline V gene sequence: CDR1 SGHNT, CDR2 YYREEE (reference sequence). CDR3 sequence reads: CASSLGGVYEQYF. CDR3 nucleotide sequence: TGTGCCAGCAGCTTGGGCGGGGTCTACGAGCAGTACTTC.

The chain joins TRBV19 to TRBJ2-1; no definite D call. This CDR3 comprises 15 residues. V lost 5 bases and J lost 2, with 13 bases in between. Germline CDR1 and CDR2: LNHDA and SQIVND (reference sequence). CDR3 loop: CASSPIAVAYNEQFF. The CDR3 coding sequence is TGTGCCAGTAGTCCAATCGCCGTCGCCTACAATGAGCAGTTCTTC.

The chain has TRBV6-6 and TRBJ1-1; D gene unclear. Looked up from germline, CDR1 is MNHNY and CDR2 is SVGAGI (reference sequence). This CDR3 region has 14 residues. V was shortened by 4 bases and J by 4 bases, with 13 bases between the two germline ends. CDR3 sequence (DNA): TGTGCCAGCAGTTTCGAAGGACGGAGCACTGAAGCTTTCTTT. This translates into CASSFEGRSTEAFF.

Notes on this clone: A read error may produce the germline difference seen at one junction end. The CDR3 here is CANGALGTGAPIF. CDR3 bases: TGTGCCAACGGCGCCCTCGGGACAGGGGCGCCCATCTTT. The chain uses TRBV28 and TRBJ1-1; the match to TRBD1 covers 10 bases. The germline gives CDR1 MDHEN, CDR2 SYDVKM. The CDR3 has 13 amino acids.

V gene TRBV27 combines with J gene TRBJ1-1; 7 bases agree with TRBD1. This CDR3 comprises 13 residues. Germline V gene sequence: CDR1 MNHEY, CDR2 SMNVEV (reference sequence). The V and J ends lost 3 bases and 5 bases, in that order; junction bases with no gene match: 3. As DNA, the CDR3 is TGTGCCAGCAGTTTCGTCAGGGGGACTGAAGCTTTCTTT. Protein: CASSFVRGTEAFF.

V and J are TRBV27 and TRBJ2-1, with 8 nucleotides matching TRBD2. The CDR3 is 13 amino acids. Germline CDR1 reads MNHEY; CDR2 reads SMNVEV (reference sequence). With 2 bases clipped from V and 9 bases from J, the junction kept 3 bases outside the gene matches. Here the CDR3 DNA reads TGTGCCAGCAGTTTACTCGCGGGGGGTGAGCAGTTCTTC. Protein sequence: CASSLLAGGEQFF.